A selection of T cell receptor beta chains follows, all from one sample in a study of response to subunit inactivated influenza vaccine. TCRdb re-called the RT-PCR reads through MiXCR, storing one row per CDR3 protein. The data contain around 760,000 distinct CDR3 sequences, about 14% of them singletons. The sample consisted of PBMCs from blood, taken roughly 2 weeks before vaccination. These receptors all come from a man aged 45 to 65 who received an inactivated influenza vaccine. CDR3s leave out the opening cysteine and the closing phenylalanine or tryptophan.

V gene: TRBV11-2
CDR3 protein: ASSGQWDTEAF

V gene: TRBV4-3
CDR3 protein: ASSQGVAGVTDTQY

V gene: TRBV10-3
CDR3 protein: AISESSRGPNQPQH

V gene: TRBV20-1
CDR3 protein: SARKGGTEAF

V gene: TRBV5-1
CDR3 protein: ASIGEPSSYNEQF

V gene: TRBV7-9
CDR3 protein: ASSLASNEQF

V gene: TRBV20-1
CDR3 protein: SAHPRELWF

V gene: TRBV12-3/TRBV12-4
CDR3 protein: ASSSGAENEQF

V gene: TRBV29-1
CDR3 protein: SVLVTTTNEKLF

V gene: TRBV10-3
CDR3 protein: AISERDRGLGGYT

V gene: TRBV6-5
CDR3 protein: ASSHAGYEQY

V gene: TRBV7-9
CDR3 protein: ASSLIGGAYYNEQF

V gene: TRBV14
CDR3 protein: ASSRTLGQGRNSPLH

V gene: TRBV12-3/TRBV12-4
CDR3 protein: ASSPEREGHDTQY

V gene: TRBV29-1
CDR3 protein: SVVGAAFWNTEAF

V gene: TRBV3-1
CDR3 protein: ASSPGGTANTEAF

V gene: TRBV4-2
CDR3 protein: ASSQDLVAGHHEQY

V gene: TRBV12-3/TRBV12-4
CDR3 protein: ATRTSGAYEQY

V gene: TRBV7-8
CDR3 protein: ASRAERYQETQY

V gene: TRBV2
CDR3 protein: ASSEAPGTGANVLT

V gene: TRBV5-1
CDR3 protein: ASSLPGGVSGELF

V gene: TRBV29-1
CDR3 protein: SAINTGELF

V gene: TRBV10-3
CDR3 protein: AISEVGIGGYT

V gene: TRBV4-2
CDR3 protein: ASSPGLGNNEQF

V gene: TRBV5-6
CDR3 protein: ASSLEGRLTDTQY

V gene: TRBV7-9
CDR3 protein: ASSLPRDQETQY

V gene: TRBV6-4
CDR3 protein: ASSRPNAGGTLSGANVLT

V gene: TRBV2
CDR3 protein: ASSDRIQETQY

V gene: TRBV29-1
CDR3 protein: SVRQGPGDEQF

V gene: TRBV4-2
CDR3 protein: ASSQRDRDYEQY

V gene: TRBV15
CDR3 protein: ATSRGPPIYGYT

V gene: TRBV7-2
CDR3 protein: ASSLVGTNSYEQY

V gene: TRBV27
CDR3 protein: ASSLWGGATNEKLF

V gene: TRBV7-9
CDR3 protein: ASTEPRMNTGELF

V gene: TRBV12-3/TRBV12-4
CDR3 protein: ASSLWQGSGETQY

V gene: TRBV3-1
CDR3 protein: ASSQESRYSPLH

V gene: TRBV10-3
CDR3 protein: AISERLQETQY

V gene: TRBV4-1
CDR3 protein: ASSWGRQNTEAF

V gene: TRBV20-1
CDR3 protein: SVLADSSYNEQF

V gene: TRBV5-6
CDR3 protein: ASSVPGLAGVDEQF

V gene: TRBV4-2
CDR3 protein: ASSQTGLANGELF

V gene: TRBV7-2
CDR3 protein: ASSLDVGTGYNEQF

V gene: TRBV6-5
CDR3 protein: ASSYSRQGAIQY